Sequencing of this T cell receptor (beta chain) was carried out in a study of blood T cell repertoires in COVID-19. For the study at large: Collection of acute and convalescent COVID-19 samples took place in the United States, Italy and Spain. From T cells, B-cell-depleted T cells, or PBMCs came the material, which was cDNA or gDNA.

As handled by the study authors: By means of reference gene primer amplification, nucleated cell counts were estimated. Using immunoSEQ multiplex PCR, the repertoire was profiled, and TCRdb retains in-frame clones only, with some absent. Clonal size and the V and J genes are those of that table, whereas D and trimming came from the DNA. The sample has fewer than 250,000 clones, approximately 86% seen once; the top ten hold about 0.91%. Germline CDR1 is ENHRY and CDR2 is SYGVKD. The CDR3 has 13 residues. The V gene lost 10 bases and the J gene lost 1 base, with 12 bases spanning the gap. Followed longitudinally, the Seattle patients had been enrolled during active infection.

The rearrangement joins TRBV10-3 to TRBJ2-3, with a possible D match to TRBD1 (5 bases). The TCR was taken from a man in his 60s with COVID-19, enrolled during active disease. The sample taken for sequencing was peripheral blood. The CDR3 DNA is TGTGCCACCACCAGGGCCCGCACAGATACGCAGTATTTT. This gives the protein CATTRARTDTQYF.